Listed below are T cell receptor beta chains from one sample, sequenced in a study of cytomegalovirus exposure and HLA in healthy donors. Some clones are missing from TCRdb's copy, which holds only in-frame ones; the method was immunoSEQ multiplex PCR. The sample shows around 180,000 clones, approximately 85% of them seen only once. Sequencing was done on a sample of PBMCs. These receptors were collected from a woman aged 18 to 35 in good health and CMV-seronegative. Each CDR3 is given with its conserved first and last residue. D genes are given only for firm matches. Clone size is not always given. Where it is, it says once, few, many or a class for expanded clones.

d_call	j_call	v_call	clone_size	cdr3_nt	cdr3_aa
TRBD1	TRBJ2-1	TRBV28	NA	TGTGCCAGCAGTTTACCGACAGGGGGTATACCGTTCTTC	CASSLPTGGIPFF
NA	TRBJ1-4	TRBV19	NA	TGTGCCAGTAGTATACAGGGTCCTGAAAAACTGTTTTTT	CASSIQGPEKLFF
NA	TRBJ1-5	TRBV4-1	few	TGCGCCAGCAGCCACTCAGGGCCCAATCAGCCCCAGCATTTT	CASSHSGPNQPQHF
NA	TRBJ2-6	TRBV7-3	NA	TGTGCCAGCAGCTTAACCCCCACAGGGTACGGGGCCAACGTCCTGACTTTC	CASSLTPTGYGANVLTF
TRBD1	TRBJ2-1	TRBV5-6	NA	TGTGCCAGCAGCCAACAGGGGCCCTACAATGAGCAGTTCTTC	CASSQQGPYNEQFF
NA	TRBJ1-1	TRBV18	NA	TGTGCCAGCTCACCACGGCTTCAGGGCACTGAAGCTTTCTTT	CASSPRLQGTEAFF
TRBD1	TRBJ1-1	TRBV5-1	NA	TGCGCCAGCAGCCGACAGGGACTGAGCATGAACACTGAAGCTTTCTTT	CASSRQGLSMNTEAFF
NA	TRBJ1-5	TRBV7-2	NA	TGTGCCAGCAGCCAAGGGGGACGCAATCAGCCCCAGCATTTT	CASSQGGRNQPQHF
NA	TRBJ2-7	TRBV14	NA	TGTGCCAGCAGCCAGTACAGGGACGAGCAGTACTTC	CASSQYRDEQYF
NA	TRBJ1-6	TRBV19	NA	TGTGCCAGTACGAAAGGAACAGGGCCCTCCTATAATTCACCCCTCCACTTT	CASTKGTGPSYNSPLHF
NA	TRBJ2-7	TRBV11-2	NA	TGTGCCAGCCGAGGGGGTTTCTACGAGCAGTACTTC	CASRGGFYEQYF
NA	TRBJ2-7	TRBV30	NA	TGTGCCTGGAGTGGACAGCCTTCCTACGAGCAGTACTTC	CAWSGQPSYEQYF
NA	TRBJ2-3	TRBV9	NA	TGTGCCAGCAGCTCACAACAGGGTTCCACAGATACGCAGTATTTT	CASSSQQGSTDTQYF
NA	TRBJ1-2	TRBV11-3	NA	TGTGCCAGCAGCTTAGAGGAGGACTATGGCTACACCTTC	CASSLEEDYGYTF
NA	TRBJ1-2	TRBV11-3	NA	TGTGCCAGCAGCTTAGCACAGATTAACTATGGCTACACCTTC	CASSLAQINYGYTF
NA	TRBJ2-3	TRBV29-1	NA	TGCAGCGTTGAAGAGCAGGGGCGGTTAGGAGATACGCAGTATTTT	CSVEEQGRLGDTQYF
NA	TRBJ1-1	TRBV19	NA	TGTGCCAGTAGCAACGACCCCGGCGGCACTGAAGCTTTCTTT	CASSNDPGGTEAFF
TRBD1	TRBJ1-1	TRBV30	NA	TGTGCCTGGACCCCTTGGACAGGGTTGAACACTGAAGCTTTCTTT	CAWTPWTGLNTEAFF
NA	TRBJ1-2	TRBV28	NA	TGTGCCAGCAGTCTCGGGTACGGTGTCAGGGACTATGGCTACACCTTC	CASSLGYGVRDYGYTF
NA	TRBJ2-7	TRBV29-1	NA	TGCAGCGTTGAGTCCCCTACCTACGAGCAGTACTTC	CSVESPTYEQYF
NA	TRBJ2-3	TRBV10-1	NA	TGCGCCAGTCAACGGGGGTTTGACCAAGATACGCAGTATTTT	CASQRGFDQDTQYF
NA	TRBJ2-7	TRBV2	NA	TGTGCCAGCAGTGAAGTCTCCGAGCAGTACTTC	CASSEVSEQYF
TRBD2	TRBJ2-5	TRBV9	NA	TGTGCCAGCAGTGTACTAGCGGGGGGACAAGAGACCCAGTACTTC	CASSVLAGGQETQYF
NA	TRBJ1-4	TRBV19	NA	TGTGCCGGGGGAGGTGGTGCAACTAATGAAAAACTGTTTTTT	CAGGGGATNEKLFF
NA	TRBJ2-3	TRBV19	NA	TGTGCCAGTCATGGAGGGGCGGGCACAGATACGCAGTATTTT	CASHGGAGTDTQYF
TRBD1	TRBJ1-5	TRBV25-1	NA	TGTGCCAGCAGTGACTGGGACAGACCTAATCAGCCCCAGCATTTT	CASSDWDRPNQPQHF
NA	TRBJ2-7	TRBV5-6	NA	TGTGCCAGCAGCTTGCTCGGGGCACAGGGATCCTACGAGCAGTACTTC	CASSLLGAQGSYEQYF
NA	TRBJ1-1	TRBV6-1	NA	TGTGCCAGCAGTGAAGGGTGGGGGGGGAAGAACACTGAAGCTTTCTTT	CASSEGWGGKNTEAFF
NA	TRBJ2-1	TRBV9	NA	TGTGCCAGCAGCGTAGTAGGGTTCCCGGGGGAGCAGTTCTTC	CASSVVGFPGEQFF
NA	TRBJ1-2	TRBV7-8	NA	TGTGCCAGCAGCCCCGCGAGGCTAATCGACAACTATGGCTACACCTTC	CASSPARLIDNYGYTF
NA	TRBJ2-5	TRBV4-1	NA	TGCGCCAGCAGCCAAGTACAGGGCCAAGAGACCCAGTACTTC	CASSQVQGQETQYF
TRBD2	TRBJ2-1	TRBV27	NA	TGTGCCAGCAGTTTCGCCGGACTAGCGGGTTCACTTACCTCCTACAATGAGCAGTTCTTC	CASSFAGLAGSLTSYNEQFF
NA	TRBJ2-2	TRBV18	NA	TGTGCCAGCTCACCACTATCCGGGGGGAACACCGGGGAGCTGTTTTTT	CASSPLSGGNTGELFF
TRBD2	TRBJ2-3	TRBV18	NA	TGTGCCAGCTCCTCGACTAGCGGAAGTCTCGATACGCAGTATTTT	CASSSTSGSLDTQYF
NA	TRBJ2-2	TRBV9	NA	TGTGCCAGCAGCGTCGGGAGTCCCGGGGAGCTGTTTTTT	CASSVGSPGELFF
NA	TRBJ1-2	TRBV10-2	NA	TGCGCCAGCAGTGACAGGGACTATGGCTACACCTTC	CASSDRDYGYTF
TRBD2	TRBJ2-7	TRBV11-2	NA	TGTGCCAGCAGCTCTCCCCTAGCGGGGGCCTACGAGCAGTACTTC	CASSSPLAGAYEQYF
NA	TRBJ1-1	TRBV5-5	NA	TGTGCCAGCAGCTTGGGACAACTGGGGAACACTGAAGCTTTCTTT	CASSLGQLGNTEAFF
NA	TRBJ1-4	TRBV5-1	NA	TGCGCCAGCAGGTCCAGGGTCGGCACTAATGAAAAACTGTTTTTT	CASRSRVGTNEKLFF
NA	TRBJ1-1	TRBV10-1	NA	TGCGCCAGGGGCGGTCCCCAGGGGTCACATAACACTGAAGCTTTCTTT	CARGGPQGSHNTEAFF
TRBD1	TRBJ1-2	TRBV29-1	few	TGCAGCGTGGGACAGGGTGACCATGGCTACACCTTC	CSVGQGDHGYTF
NA	TRBJ2-2	TRBV6-5	NA	TGTGCCACCAGGGGCGGGGCGGAGAACACCGGGGAGCTGTTTTTT	CATRGGAENTGELFF
TRBD1	TRBJ1-3	TRBV6-1	NA	TGTGCCAGCAGTGAAAACTACCAGGGGGCCGCTGGAAACACCATATATTTT	CASSENYQGAAGNTIYF
TRBD1	TRBJ2-2	TRBV5-4	NA	TGTGCCAGCAGCCCGAGGGGGCACGGCACCGGGGAGCTGTTTTTT	CASSPRGHGTGELFF
NA	TRBJ1-6	TRBV30	few	TGTGCCTGTAAGACAGCGACGAATTCACCCCTCCACTTT	CACKTATNSPLHF
TRBD1	TRBJ1-5	TRBV19	few	TGTGCCAGTAGTCGACAGGGCGATCAGCCCCAGCATTTT	CASSRQGDQPQHF
NA	TRBJ2-7	TRBV6-1	once	TGTGCCACCATCGACACTTACGAGCAGTACTTC	CATIDTYEQYF
TRBD2	TRBJ2-7	TRBV6-1	NA	TGTGCCAGCAGTGAGCCGGGACTAGCTATCGACGAGCAGTACTTC	CASSEPGLAIDEQYF
NA	TRBJ2-1	TRBV27	NA	TGTGCCAGCAGTTCCGACAGTCGCGTTGAGCAGTTCTTC	CASSSDSRVEQFF
TRBD1	TRBJ1-5	TRBV27	NA	TGTGCCAGCAGTCGGACAGGGGGAGTCAATCAGCCCCAGCATTTT	CASSRTGGVNQPQHF